The present entry profiles one T cell receptor (beta chain) with its context. The antigen remains undetermined. This sample is part of a study of siplizumab effects on memory and regulatory T cells. Here immunoSEQ multiplex PCR was the method, and the copy in TCRdb shows in-frame clones only, minus some. The sample gives roughly 50,000 clones, 93% of which show up once; roughly 18% is in the top ten. Study observations and caveats: Siplizumab caused a significant drop in alloreactive sequences traceable to unstimulated CD4+ memory cells.

The receptor comes from a human donor in good health. The sequenced sample consisted of CD8+ T cells sorted from blood.

In DNA, the CDR3 is TGTGCCAGCAAAGAAACCGGGGGATCCTACTATGGCTACACCTTC. Protein: CASKETGGSYYGYTF. The chain has TRBV9 and TRBJ1-2; perhaps TRBD1 as D (5 bases). CDR1 is SGDLS and CDR2 is YYNGEE in the germline V gene. Trimming left V 6 bases short and J 3 bases short, with 18 bases between. CDR3 length: 15 residues.